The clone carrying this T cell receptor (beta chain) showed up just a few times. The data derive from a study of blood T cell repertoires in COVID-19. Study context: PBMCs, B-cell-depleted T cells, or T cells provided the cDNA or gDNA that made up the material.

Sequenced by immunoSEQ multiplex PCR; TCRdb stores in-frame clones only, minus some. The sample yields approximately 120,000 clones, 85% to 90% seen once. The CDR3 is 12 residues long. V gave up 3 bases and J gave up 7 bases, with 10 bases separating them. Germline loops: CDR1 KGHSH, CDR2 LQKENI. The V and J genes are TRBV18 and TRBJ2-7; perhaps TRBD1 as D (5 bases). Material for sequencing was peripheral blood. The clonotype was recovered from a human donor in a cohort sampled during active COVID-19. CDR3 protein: CASSPREGEQYF. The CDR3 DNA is TGTGCCAGCTCACCCAGGGAAGGGGAGCAGTACTTC.